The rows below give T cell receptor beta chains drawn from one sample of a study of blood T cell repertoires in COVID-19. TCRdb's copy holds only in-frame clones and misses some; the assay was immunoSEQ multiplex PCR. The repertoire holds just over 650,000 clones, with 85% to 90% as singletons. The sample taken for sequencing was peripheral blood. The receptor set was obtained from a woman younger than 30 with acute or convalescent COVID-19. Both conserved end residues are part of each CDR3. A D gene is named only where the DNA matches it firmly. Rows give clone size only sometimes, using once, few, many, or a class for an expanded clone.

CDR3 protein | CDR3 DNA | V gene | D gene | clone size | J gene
CASSPETGNDNSPLHF | TGTGCCAGCAGCCCGGAGACAGGTAACGATAATTCACCCCTCCACTTT | TRBV7-3 | . | once | TRBJ1-6
CASSTGGPGINSPLHF | TGTGCCAGTAGTACAGGGGGTCCTGGGATTAATTCACCCCTCCACTTT | TRBV19 | TRBD1 | . | TRBJ1-6
CASSKEGQPQHF | TGTGCCAGCAGTAAAGAGGGCCAGCCCCAGCATTTT | TRBV12-3/TRBV12-4 | . | . | TRBJ1-5
CASSLIGGANVLTF | TGTGCCAGCAGTTTAATCGGTGGGGCCAACGTCCTGACTTTC | TRBV27 | . | . | TRBJ2-6
CASSVATRRRTGELFF | TGTGCCAGCAGCGTAGCCACTCGAAGGAGAACCGGGGAGCTGTTTTTT | TRBV9 | . | . | TRBJ2-2
CASSRGGTEAFF | TGTGCCAGCAGCAGGGGCGGAACTGAAGCTTTCTTT | TRBV6-2/TRBV6-3 | . | . | TRBJ1-1
CASSLLGQTYGYTF | TGTGCCAGCAGCTTACTTGGACAGACCTATGGCTACACCTTC | TRBV7-2 | . | . | TRBJ1-2
CASSLRRQGHGYTF | TGTGCCAGCAGCTTGAGAAGACAGGGTCACGGCTACACCTTC | TRBV5-5 | TRBD1 | . | TRBJ1-2
CASSFGGTEAFF | TGTGCCAGCAGCTTCGGCGGTACTGAAGCTTTCTTT | TRBV5-6 | . | . | TRBJ1-1
CSASRVAGTDTQYF | TGCAGTGCTAGTAGGGTAGCGGGGACAGATACGCAGTATTTT | TRBV20-1 | TRBD2 | . | TRBJ2-3
CSVLTGPDTEAFF | TGCAGCGTCTTGACAGGGCCCGACACTGAAGCTTTCTTT | TRBV29-1 | TRBD1 | once | TRBJ1-1
CASSAGEGQPQHF | TGTGCCAGCAGCGCTGGCGAGGGCCAGCCCCAGCATTTT | TRBV7-2 | . | few | TRBJ1-5
CASSFLGVNTGELFF | TGCGCCAGCAGCTTCTTAGGGGTGAACACCGGGGAGCTGTTTTTT | TRBV5-1 | . | . | TRBJ2-2
CASSGNRDARTEAFF | TGCGCCAGCAGCGGTAACAGGGACGCGAGAACTGAAGCTTTCTTT | TRBV5-1 | . | . | TRBJ1-1
CATSDPTGGFGYTF | TGTGCCACCAGTGACCCGACAGGGGGGTTTGGCTACACCTTC | TRBV24-1 | TRBD1 | . | TRBJ1-2
CASSYSGAGRPGEAFF | TGTGCCAGCAGTTACTCGGGTGCGGGGCGCCCCGGTGAAGCTTTCTTT | TRBV6-6 | . | . | TRBJ1-1
CASSLAGAYNEQFF | TGTGCCAGCAGCTTGGCGGGGGCTTACAATGAGCAGTTCTTC | TRBV7-9 | . | . | TRBJ2-1